Given below is one TCR beta chain in context. V shed 2 bases, J shed 3 bases, and the junction held 14 bases outside the gene matches. CDR1 is DFQATT and CDR2 is SNEGSKA in the germline V gene (reference sequence). This CDR3 has 19 residues. This sample is part of a study of low-dose radiotherapy and immunotherapy resistance in tumors. Whole-study context: Every two weeks, cyclophosphamide 200 mg/m2 was infused one day before radiation plus immunotherapy.

Priming of first-strand cDNA relied on TRAV- and TRBV-specific primers (covering alpha and beta chains). Over around 19 PCR cycles, TCRs were amplified from a constant-region primer and V-primer adapter. Using its own MiXCR run on the reads, TCRdb lists one record per CDR3 protein. The sample has more than 12,000 distinct CDR3 sequences, roughly half seen once. Nivolumab, ipilimumab, aspirin, low-dose cyclophosphamide and low-dose radiotherapy were all administered to the donors. The receptor's source is a human donor with advanced metastatic prostate, ovarian, gallbladder or colorectal cancer (not recorded which). This table probably holds off-target reads from a library built for another chain. This sequence joins TRBV20-1 and TRBJ2-2; the match to TRBD2 covers 11 bases. CDR3 coding DNA: TGCAGTGCTAGACCACCGGGACTAGCGGCTTTAGGTGACACCGGGGAGCTGTTTTTT. This sequence encodes CSARPPGLAALGDTGELFF.